Shown below are 19 T cell receptor beta chains from a single sample sequenced in a study of OX40 agonist ivuxolimab in advanced cancers. Library preparation used the immunoSEQ multiplex PCR assay. As stored in TCRdb, this immuneACCESS dataset retains in-frame rearrangements with V and J assigned. A fraction of the clones does not appear; measured against another copy, unresolved V genes explain less than half of the discrepancy, and the remainder lacks a known reason. This sample is represented by some 80,000 clones; approximately 84% of them were singletons. Less than 9.5% of the sample comes from the top ten. The sample consisted of CD4+ or CD8+ T cells sorted from blood, taken in a trial of the OX40 agonist ivuxolimab. These receptors originate from an adult with an advanced solid tumor such as melanoma, head and neck, liver or kidney cancer.

This clone was counted a few times. The V gene is TRBV5-1, the J gene TRBJ1-1; the D gene is possibly TRBD1 (5 bases). Per germline, CDR1 SGHRS and CDR2 YFSETQ. Trimming stripped 2 bases from V and 4 bases from J, with 18 bases between. The CDR3 is 16 residues long. The CDR3: CASSFLVGRLGTEAFF. As DNA, the CDR3 is TGCGCCAGCAGCTTCCTCGTGGGGCGGTTGGGCACTGAAGCTTTCTTT.

The chain combines TRBV7-9 with TRBJ2-2; 7 positions agree with TRBD1. The germline CDR1 and CDR2 sequences are SEHNR and FQNEAQ (reference sequence). CDR3 size: 15 residues. V shed 1 base and J 2 bases; nucleotides not matched to a gene: 1. The CDR3 reads CASSLGDRNTGELFF. For the CDR3, the DNA is TGTGCCAGCAGCTTAGGGGACAGAAACACCGGGGAGCTGTTTTTT.

The chain links TRBV7-9 to TRBJ1-2; D remains ambiguous. The ends were cut back, 5 bases at V and 0 bases at J, with 13 bases in the middle. The V gene's germline CDR1 is SEHNR and CDR2 FQNEAQ (reference sequence). The CDR3 spans 15 residues. The CDR3 region is CASSGYGETNYGYTF. CDR3 sequence (DNA): TGTGCCAGCAGCGGATACGGGGAGACTAACTATGGCTACACCTTC.

For the CDR3, the DNA is TGTGCCAGCAGCTTCGCTAGGACAGGGGTAGAGAGCGGGGAGCTGTTTTTT. Translation gives CASSFARTGVESGELFF. V and J are TRBV11-2 and TRBJ2-2, with 9 bases that match TRBD1. Germline V gene data show CDR1 as SGHAT and CDR2 as FQNNGV. The V gene end was trimmed by 3 bases and the J gene end by 7 bases; junction bases not matched to a gene: 12. CDR3 length equals 17 residues. Complete variable domain (other parts from reference TRBV11-2 and TRBJ2-2): EAGVAQSPRYKIIEKRQSVAFWCNPISGHATLYWYQQILGQGPKLLIQFQNNGVVDDSQLPKDRFSAERLKGVDSTLKIQPAKLEDSAVYLCASSFARTGVESGELFFGEGSRLTVL.

The rearrangement uses TRBV6-1 and TRBJ1-4, with D possibly TRBD1 on 6 matching bases. V gave up 7 bases and J gave up 7 bases, with 16 bases separating them. Germline V gene lookup returns CDR1 MNHNS and CDR2 SASEGT. The CDR3 sequence is 14 residues long. The DNA for the CDR3 is TGTGCCAGCAAGCTTGGCACAGGGAGTGAAAAACTGTTTTTT. Its protein is CASKLGTGSEKLFF.

The J gene is TRBJ1-6, the V gene TRBV6-1; D is possibly TRBD1 (5 bases). The CDR3 loop spans 14 amino acids. Germline V gene data show CDR1 as MNHNS and CDR2 as SASEGT. V shed 3 bases and J shed 11 bases, with 14 bases lying between them. The CDR3 sequence is CASSDGRGVPPLHF. CDR3 bases: TGTGCCAGCAGTGATGGGAGGGGCGTCCCACCCCTCCACTTT.

The V call is TRBV9, the J call TRBJ1-1; 7 bases are shared with TRBD1. Germline V CDR1 and CDR2: SGDLS, YYNGEE. The CDR3 spans 16 residues. Trimming removed 0 bases from V and 6 bases from J; junction bases left unmatched: 11. In DNA form, the CDR3 reads TGTGCCAGCAGCGTAGATCCGACAGGGATCTTAGCTGAAGCTTTCTTT. Its protein product is CASSVDPTGILAEAFF.

The chain uses TRBV7-2 and TRBJ2-7, with 9 bases aligning to TRBD2. The CDR3 runs 17 residues. The germline gives CDR1 SGHTA, CDR2 FQGNSA. Trimming at V came to 5 bases and at J to 0 bases, leaving 11 bases not matched to a gene. This CDR3 reads CASSPPPASGNSYEQYF. The CDR3 DNA sequence: TGTGCCAGCAGCCCCCCCCCGGCTAGCGGGAACTCCTACGAGCAGTACTTC.

The chain is built from TRBV4-1 and TRBJ1-5, with TRBD1 matching over 9 bases. The V gene end was trimmed by 4 bases and the J gene end by 3 bases; junction bases not matched to a gene: 16. Germline CDR1 is MGHRA and CDR2 is YSYEKL. This CDR3 is 19 amino acids long. The CDR3 region has the DNA TGCGCCAGCAGCCCCTCCCGGGACAGGGAATCTGGGGTCAATCAGCCCCAGCATTTT. Protein product: CASSPSRDRESGVNQPQHF.

This chain uses TRBV6-1 with TRBJ1-1; D remains ambiguous. Trimming cost V 4 bases and J 0 bases, with 18 bases left between them. Per the germline V gene, CDR1 is MNHNS and CDR2 is SASEGT. CDR3 length: 17 residues. The CDR3 spells CASSGAGMVFMNTEAFF. DNA of the CDR3: TGTGCCAGCAGTGGAGCGGGTATGGTCTTCATGAACACTGAAGCTTTCTTT.

This clone came up once. This chain links TRBV18 with TRBJ1-1, with a tentative D call TRBD1 (6 bases). Trimming took off 2 bases at V and 2 bases at J, with 18 bases between the two ends. The CDR3 totals 17 residues. The germline V gene has CDR1 KGHSH and CDR2 LQKENI. As DNA, the CDR3 is TGTGCCAGCTCACCAGCCCCCCGGACAGTAACTAACACTGAAGCTTTCTTT. It encodes CASSPAPRTVTNTEAFF.

The gene calls are TRBV5-1 and TRBJ2-1; D is undetermined. The V and J ends lost 4 bases and 6 bases respectively, with 11 bases between them. Germline V lookup: CDR1 SGHRS, CDR2 YFSETQ. This CDR3 has 13 residues. CDR3 coding DNA: TGCGCCAGCAGCCCCCTTGGACGCAATGAGCAGTTCTTC. It encodes CASSPLGRNEQFF.

This chain uses TRBV6-1 with TRBJ2-7; 7 bases map to TRBD1. This CDR3 is built from 15 residues. Germline CDR1 MNHNS, CDR2 SASEGT. With 3 bases clipped from V and 0 bases from J, the junction kept 5 bases outside the gene matches. CDR3 residues: CASSDPDRISYEQYF. The CDR3 coding sequence is TGTGCCAGCAGTGACCCGGACAGGATCTCCTACGAGCAGTACTTC.

The CDR3 bases are TGTGCCAGCAGTCGAACCGGGACAGGGAACTATGGCTACACCTTC. Amino acids: CASSRTGTGNYGYTF. This chain joins TRBV9 and TRBJ1-2; 9 bases agree with TRBD1. This CDR3 has 15 residues. Germline V gene lookup returns CDR1 SGDLS and CDR2 YYNGEE. The V and J ends lost 5 bases and 2 bases, in that order; junction bases with no gene match: 7. The complete variable domain, with remaining parts taken from reference TRBV9 and TRBJ1-2, reads DSGVTQTPKHLITATGQRVTLRCSPRSGDLSVYWYQQSLDQGLQFLIQYYNGEERAKGNILERFSAQQFPDLHSELNLSSLELGDSALYFCASSRTGTGNYGYTFGSGTRLTVV.

By sample fraction, this clone is medium-sized (0.01 to 0.1%). The chain recombines TRBV15 with TRBJ1-4, with 8 bases that match TRBD1. V was clipped by 5 bases and J by 5 bases; unmatched bases: 4. The CDR3 is made up of 14 amino acids. The germline V gene encodes CDR1 LNHNV and CDR2 YYDKDF (reference sequence). The CDR3 DNA follows: TGTGCCACCAGCCCGGGACAGGCGAATGAAAAACTGTTTTTT. It yields the protein CATSPGQANEKLFF.

The rearrangement joins TRBV11-3 to TRBJ1-1; 7 nucleotides match TRBD1. The CDR3 is 14 residues long. With V trimmed by 8 bases and J by 8 bases, 14 bases remained unmatched. Per germline, CDR1 SGHNT and CDR2 YENEEA. As DNA, the CDR3 is TGTGCCAGCCGCTCCGGGGGGACAGATTTAGAAGCTTTCTTT. It encodes CASRSGGTDLEAFF. Full variable domain (missing parts from reference TRBV11-3 and TRBJ1-1): EAGVVQSPRYKIIEKKQPVAFWCNPISGHNTLYWYLQNLGQGPELLIRYENEEAVDDSQLPKDRFSAERLKGVDSTLKIQPAELGDSAVYLCASRSGGTDLEAFFGQGTRLTVV.

J is TRBJ1-1 and V is TRBV6-6; a possible D gene is TRBD1 (5 bases). Germline CDR1 is MNHNY and CDR2 is SVGAGI (reference sequence). The ends were cut back, 5 bases at V and 4 bases at J, with 14 bases in the middle. CDR3 length: 14 residues. This CDR3 is CASSRDAGSTEAFF. As DNA, the CDR3 is TGTGCCAGCAGTCGGGACGCTGGAAGCACTGAAGCTTTCTTT.

This clone was seen more than once but under ten times. The chain is built from TRBV7-9 and TRBJ1-1; D remains unclear. CDR3 size: 12 residues. V lost 5 bases and J lost 7, with 11 bases in between. CDR1 and CDR2 (germline): SEHNR, FQNEAQ (reference sequence). Here the CDR3 DNA reads TGTGCCAGCAGCCCCGTACCAGATGAAGCTTTCTTT. Translating gives CASSPVPDEAFF.

This clone was seen a single time. V and J are TRBV30 and TRBJ2-7; D is ambiguous. The CDR3 runs 14 residues. V lost 0 bases and J 3 bases, leaving 12 bases between the germline ends. Germline CDR1 GTSNPN, CDR2 SVGIG (reference sequence). Here the CDR3 DNA reads TGTGCCTGGAGTGTACAGAGCTGGGGCTACGAGCAGTACTTC. Amino acids: CAWSVQSWGYEQYF. The full variable domain, rest sourced from reference TRBV30 and TRBJ2-7, is SQTIHQWPATLVQPVGSPLSLECTVEGTSNPNLYWYRQAAGRGLQLLFYSVGIGQISSEVPQNLSASRPQDRQFILSSKKLLLSDSGFYLCAWSVQSWGYEQYFGPGTRLTVT.